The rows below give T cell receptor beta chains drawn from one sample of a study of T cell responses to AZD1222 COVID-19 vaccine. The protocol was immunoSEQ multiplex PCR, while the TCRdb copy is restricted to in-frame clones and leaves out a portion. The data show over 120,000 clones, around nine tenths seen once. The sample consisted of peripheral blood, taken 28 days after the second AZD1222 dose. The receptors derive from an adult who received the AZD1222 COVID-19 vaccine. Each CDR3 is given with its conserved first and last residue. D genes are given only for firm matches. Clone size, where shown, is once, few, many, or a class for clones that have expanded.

CDR3: CASSSSLAGVGTGELFF
DNA: TGTGCCAGCAGCTCATCCCTAGCGGGAGTTGGTACCGGGGAGCTGTTTTTT
J: TRBJ2-2
V: TRBV5-4
D: TRBD2
size: .

CDR3: CASSLAGGGNTQYF
DNA: TGTGCCAGCAGCTTAGCGGGAGGGGGAAATACGCAGTATTTT
J: TRBJ2-3
V: TRBV7-2
D: .
size: .

CDR3: CASRAGGPGYTF
DNA: TGTGCCAGCAGGGCCGGGGGGCCTGGCTACACCTTC
J: TRBJ1-2
V: TRBV11-2
D: .
size: .

CDR3: CASSVVRAGEAFF
DNA: TGTGCCAGCAGTGTCGTGCGGGCAGGTGAAGCTTTCTTT
J: TRBJ1-1
V: TRBV12-3/TRBV12-4
D: .
size: few

CDR3: CASSPAGPQHF
DNA: TGTGCCAGCAGCCCCGCGGGGCCCCAGCATTTT
J: TRBJ1-5
V: TRBV27
D: .
size: once

CDR3: CASSPFRTGRRTGELFF
DNA: TGTGCCAGCAGCCCGTTTAGGACAGGGAGGAGAACCGGGGAGCTGTTTTTT
J: TRBJ2-2
V: TRBV7-8
D: TRBD1
size: .

CDR3: CASSFLAGGQGEQFF
DNA: TGTGCCAGTTCTTTTCTAGCGGGAGGGCAGGGTGAGCAGTTCTTC
J: TRBJ2-1
V: TRBV2
D: TRBD2
size: .

CDR3: CASSPFGQRNTIYF
DNA: TGTGCCAGCAGCCCCTTCGGGCAGAGGAACACCATATATTTT
J: TRBJ1-3
V: TRBV6-2/TRBV6-3
D: .
size: .

CDR3: CAISESGTGGMQNIQYF
DNA: TGTGCCATCAGTGAGTCAGGGACAGGGGGTATGCAAAACATTCAGTACTTC
J: TRBJ2-4
V: TRBV10-3
D: TRBD1
size: .

CDR3: CAWSVGQGGQPQHF
DNA: TGTGCCTGGAGTGTGGGACAGGGAGGCCAGCCCCAGCATTTT
J: TRBJ1-5
V: TRBV30
D: TRBD1
size: .

CDR3: CASSSQGTGANVLTF
DNA: TGCGCCAGCAGCTCACAGGGGACTGGGGCCAACGTCCTGACTTTC
J: TRBJ2-6
V: TRBV5-1
D: TRBD1
size: few

CDR3: CASRATGDRAMRFF
DNA: TGTGCCAGCAGGGCGACAGGGGATAGGGCAATGCGGTTCTTC
J: TRBJ2-1
V: TRBV27
D: TRBD1
size: .

CDR3: CASSLSQGTGGAGFNEQYF
DNA: TGTGCCAGCAGTTTATCGCAAGGGACAGGGGGCGCAGGCTTTAACGAGCAGTACTTC
J: TRBJ2-7
V: TRBV28
D: TRBD1
size: .

CDR3: CATSRNRNQPQHF
DNA: TGTGCCACCAGCAGGAACAGGAATCAGCCCCAGCATTTT
J: TRBJ1-5
V: TRBV15
D: .
size: .

CDR3: CASSIGQALSGANVLTF
DNA: TGTGCCAGTAGTATAGGGCAAGCTCTCTCTGGGGCCAACGTCCTGACTTTC
J: TRBJ2-6
V: TRBV19
D: .
size: .

CDR3: CASSYSALGYEQYF
DNA: TGTGCCAGCAGTTACTCAGCGTTGGGCTACGAGCAGTACTTC
J: TRBJ2-7
V: TRBV6-5
D: .
size: .

CDR3: CASRDSNNSPLHF
DNA: TGTGCCAGCAGGGACAGTAATAATTCACCCCTCCACTTT
J: TRBJ1-6
V: TRBV6-4
D: .
size: .

CDR3: CASSPGPGDYGYTF
DNA: TGTGCCAGCAGCCCCGGGCCGGGAGACTATGGCTACACCTTC
J: TRBJ1-2
V: TRBV27
D: .
size: .

CDR3: CASSQGGAYGYTF
DNA: TGTGCCAGCAGCCAAGGGGGCGCCTATGGCTACACCTTC
J: TRBJ1-2
V: TRBV12-3/TRBV12-4
D: TRBD1
size: .

CDR3: CAHGTGYGYTF
DNA: TGTGCACACGGGACAGGGTATGGCTACACCTTC
J: TRBJ1-2
V: TRBV30
D: TRBD1
size: .

CDR3: CASSQDFPGVGLNTEAFF
DNA: TGCGCCAGCAGCCAAGATTTCCCGGGGGTTGGGTTGAACACTGAAGCTTTCTTT
J: TRBJ1-1
V: TRBV4-3
D: .
size: .

CDR3: CASSLDQGGSASGNEQFF
DNA: TGTGCCAGCAGCTTAGATCAGGGCGGGAGCGCCTCCGGAAATGAGCAGTTCTTC
J: TRBJ2-1
V: TRBV11-3
D: TRBD2
size: .

CDR3: CASSLGAHPRDTQYF
DNA: TGTGCCAGCAGCTTGGGGGCGCACCCACGGGATACGCAGTATTTT
J: TRBJ2-3
V: TRBV5-6
D: .
size: .

CDR3: CASSYRRTSYNEQFF
DNA: TGTGCCAGCAGTTACCGAAGGACATCGTACAATGAGCAGTTCTTC
J: TRBJ2-1
V: TRBV6-2/TRBV6-3
D: .
size: .

CDR3: CASSLGVGPTYEQYF
DNA: TGTGCCAGCAGCTTAGGGGTGGGGCCGACCTACGAGCAGTACTTC
J: TRBJ2-7
V: TRBV11-3
D: .
size: .

CDR3: CASRGSGETASHTQYF
DNA: TGTGCCAGCAGGGGTAGCGGGGAGACGGCCAGCCATACGCAGTATTTT
J: TRBJ2-3
V: TRBV6-6
D: TRBD2
size: .

CDR3: CASSEALQAFF
DNA: TGTGCCAGCAGTGAAGCGCTTCAAGCTTTCTTT
J: TRBJ1-1
V: TRBV2
D: .
size: once

CDR3: CASSYSAGGRYGYTF
DNA: TGTGCCAGCAGTTACTCGGCCGGGGGCCGATATGGCTACACCTTC
J: TRBJ1-2
V: TRBV6-5
D: .
size: .

CDR3: CAISEFSVDRGNEQYF
DNA: TGTGCCATCAGTGAGTTTAGTGTCGACAGGGGGAACGAGCAGTACTTC
J: TRBJ2-7
V: TRBV10-3
D: TRBD1
size: .

CDR3: CASSLRRETTGELFF
DNA: TGTGCCAGCAGCTTAAGGCGGGAGACCACCGGGGAGCTGTTTTTT
J: TRBJ2-2
V: TRBV11-1
D: TRBD2
size: .

CDR3: CASSLEAGGIGELFF
DNA: TGTGCCAGCAGCTTAGAGGCAGGGGGGATCGGGGAGCTGTTTTTT
J: TRBJ2-2
V: TRBV11-1
D: .
size: .

CDR3: CASRHDRGRMFDSNQPQHF
DNA: TGTGCCAGTAGGCACGACAGGGGGCGAATGTTTGATAGCAATCAGCCCCAGCATTTT
J: TRBJ1-5
V: TRBV19
D: TRBD1
size: .

CDR3: CASRGVGANVLTF
DNA: TGTGCCAGCAGGGGGGTTGGGGCCAACGTCCTGACTTTC
J: TRBJ2-6
V: TRBV12-3/TRBV12-4
D: .
size: once

CDR3: CASSLGLAGGQNIQYF
DNA: TGTGCCAGCAGCCTGGGACTAGCGGGAGGGCAAAACATTCAGTACTTC
J: TRBJ2-4
V: TRBV14
D: TRBD2
size: once

CDR3: CASSLDRDDNQPQHF
DNA: TGTGCCAGCAGCTTAGACAGGGACGACAATCAGCCCCAGCATTTT
J: TRBJ1-5
V: TRBV7-2
D: .
size: .

CDR3: CASSLGSTNTGELFF
DNA: TGCGCCAGCAGCTTGGGGTCCACTAACACCGGGGAGCTGTTTTTT
J: TRBJ2-2
V: TRBV5-1
D: .
size: .

CDR3: CASSLQEGEQFF
DNA: TGTGCCAGCAGCCTCCAGGAGGGTGAGCAGTTCTTC
J: TRBJ2-1
V: TRBV7-9
D: .
size: .

CDR3: CASSLPGQGPRNEQFF
DNA: TGTGCCAGCAGCTTACCGGGACAGGGGCCAAGGAATGAGCAGTTCTTC
J: TRBJ2-1
V: TRBV11-3
D: TRBD1
size: .

CDR3: CASSFSGNEQFF
DNA: TGTGCCAGCAGTTTCAGTGGCAATGAGCAGTTCTTC
J: TRBJ2-1
V: TRBV6-2/TRBV6-3
D: .
size: .

CDR3: CASSLGGTVSEQFF
DNA: TGTGCCAGCAGCTTAGGGGGGACAGTTAGTGAGCAGTTCTTC
J: TRBJ2-1
V: TRBV7-2
D: TRBD1
size: .

CDR3: CASSTRLAGRSWGDTQYF
DNA: TGTGCCAGCAGCACCCGTCTAGCGGGAAGATCCTGGGGGGATACGCAGTATTTT
J: TRBJ2-3
V: TRBV7-9
D: TRBD2
size: once

CDR3: CASSYDRDRSGNTIYF
DNA: TGTGCCAGCAGTTACGACAGGGACCGCTCTGGAAACACCATATATTTT
J: TRBJ1-3
V: TRBV6-2/TRBV6-3
D: TRBD1
size: .

CDR3: CASMPQQGNQPQHF
DNA: TGTGCCAGCATGCCCCAACAGGGAAACCAGCCCCAGCATTTT
J: TRBJ1-5
V: TRBV6-6
D: .
size: .

CDR3: CASSALNRQLSGANVLTF
DNA: TGTGCCAGTTCGGCTCTCAATCGACAGCTCTCTGGGGCCAACGTCCTGACTTTC
J: TRBJ2-6
V: TRBV19
D: .
size: .

CDR3: CASSPREQANYGYTF
DNA: TGTGCCAGCAGCCCCCGAGAACAGGCTAACTATGGCTACACCTTC
J: TRBJ1-2
V: TRBV14
D: .
size: .

CDR3: CASSFPAGPLYGYTF
DNA: TGTGCCAGCAGTTTCCCCGCGGGGCCCCTCTATGGCTACACCTTC
J: TRBJ1-2
V: TRBV27
D: .
size: .

CDR3: CASRSRDTDTQYF
DNA: TGTGCCAGCAGATCCAGGGACACAGATACGCAGTATTTT
J: TRBJ2-3
V: TRBV6-6
D: .
size: .

CDR3: CASSQTGGEKLFF
DNA: TGTGCCAGCAGCCAGACCGGGGGTGAAAAACTGTTTTTT
J: TRBJ1-4
V: TRBV4-2
D: .
size: .

CDR3: CASSRDSGSSEAFF
DNA: TGTGCCAGCAGCCGGGACTCCGGCTCTTCCGAAGCTTTCTTT
J: TRBJ1-1
V: TRBV3-1/TRBV3-2
D: .
size: .

CDR3: CASSVRPGLNTGELFF
DNA: TGCGCCAGCAGCGTCAGGCCGGGACTTAACACCGGGGAGCTGTTTTTT
J: TRBJ2-2
V: TRBV5-1
D: .
size: .

CDR3: CASSTRSFGGNSPLHF
DNA: TGTGCCAGCAGTACCCGGTCCTTCGGTGGCAATTCACCCCTCCACTTT
J: TRBJ1-6
V: TRBV25-1
D: .
size: .

CDR3: CASSPRGGRAGGIQETQYF
DNA: TGCGCCAGCAGCCCGCGGGGGGGAAGAGCGGGAGGAATCCAAGAGACCCAGTACTTC
J: TRBJ2-5
V: TRBV5-1
D: TRBD2
size: .

CDR3: CASSLSSGQYGYTF
DNA: TGTGCCAGCAGCTTGAGTTCAGGACAGTATGGCTACACCTTC
J: TRBJ1-2
V: TRBV7-2
D: .
size: .

CDR3: CASSNREGYYGYTF
DNA: TGTGCCAGCAGCAACAGGGAAGGGTACTATGGCTACACCTTC
J: TRBJ1-2
V: TRBV6-6
D: .
size: .

CDR3: CAISEDTQIVGNQPQHF
DNA: TGTGCCATCAGTGAGGACACCCAGATAGTAGGCAATCAGCCCCAGCATTTT
J: TRBJ1-5
V: TRBV10-3
D: .
size: .

CDR3: CATGQGDTIYF
DNA: TGTGCCACCGGACAGGGGGACACCATATATTTT
J: TRBJ1-3
V: TRBV12-3/TRBV12-4
D: TRBD1
size: .

CDR3: CAWSGLIRNSGNTIYF
DNA: TGTGCCTGGAGTGGGTTGATCCGTAACTCTGGAAACACCATATATTTT
J: TRBJ1-3
V: TRBV30
D: .
size: .

CDR3: CASSLSANTEAFF
DNA: TGTGCCAGCAGTTTATCAGCGAACACTGAAGCTTTCTTT
J: TRBJ1-1
V: TRBV27
D: .
size: .

CDR3: CSVEGTSDSYEQYF
DNA: TGCAGCGTTGAAGGGACTAGCGACTCCTACGAGCAGTACTTC
J: TRBJ2-7
V: TRBV29-1
D: TRBD2
size: .

CDR3: CASSPMTSGRNEQFF
DNA: TGTGCCAGCAGTCCCATGACTAGCGGGAGGAATGAGCAGTTCTTC
J: TRBJ2-1
V: TRBV6-5
D: TRBD2
size: once